This T cell receptor beta chain was identified during a study of T cell repertoires in cytomegalovirus infection. Study-wide context: Well-studied HLA-B-restricted epitopes and recently identified HLA-C-restricted epitopes of CMV were both used in the study. Both CMV infection and a matching HLA type were indicated by public TCR beta signatures.

This clonotype was observed a handful of times. The antigen is not known. Using its own MiXCR run on the reads, TCRdb lists one record per CDR3 protein. The profile shows 110,000 or so distinct CDR3 sequences, more than 30% of them singletons. Regarding the study as a whole: Dominating the ex vivo response were HLA-C-restricted CMV-specific TCR beta clonotypes.

The V end was cut by 5 bases, the J end by 8 bases, with 4 bases between. This CDR3 comprises 10 residues. Germline V gene lookup returns CDR1 MRHNA and CDR2 SNTAGT. This chain connects TRBV6-4 to TRBJ2-1; D remains ambiguous. The sequence was collected from a human donor in good health (CMV status not recorded). Some clones in this sample may be carry-over from other donors' samples. The specimen comprised CD8+ T cells from cultured PBMCs, sampled from culture after CMV antigen stimulation. Here the CDR3 DNA reads TGTGCCAGCAGTTGCTATGAGCAGTTCTTC. Protein sequence: CASSCYEQFF.